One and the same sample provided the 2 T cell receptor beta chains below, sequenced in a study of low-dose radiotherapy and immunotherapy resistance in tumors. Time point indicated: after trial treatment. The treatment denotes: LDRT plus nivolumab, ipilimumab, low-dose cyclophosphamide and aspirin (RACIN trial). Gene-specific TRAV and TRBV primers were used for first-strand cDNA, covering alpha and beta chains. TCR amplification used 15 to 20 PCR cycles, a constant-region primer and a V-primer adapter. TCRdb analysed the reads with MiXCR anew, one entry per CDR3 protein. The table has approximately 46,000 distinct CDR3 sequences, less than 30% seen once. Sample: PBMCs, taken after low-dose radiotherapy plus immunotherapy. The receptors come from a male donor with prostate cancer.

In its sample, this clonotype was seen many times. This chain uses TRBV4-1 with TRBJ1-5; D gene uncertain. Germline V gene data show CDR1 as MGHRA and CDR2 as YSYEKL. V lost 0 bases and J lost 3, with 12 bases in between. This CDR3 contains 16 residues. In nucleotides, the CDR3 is TGCGCCAGCAGCCAAGAAGAAACGGGGAACAATCAGCCCCAGCATTTT. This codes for CASSQEETGNNQPQHF.

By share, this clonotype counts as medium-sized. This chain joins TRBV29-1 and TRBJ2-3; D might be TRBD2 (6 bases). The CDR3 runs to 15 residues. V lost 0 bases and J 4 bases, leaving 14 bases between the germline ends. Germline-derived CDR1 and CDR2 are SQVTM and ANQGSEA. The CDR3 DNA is TGCAGCGTTGAAGATGGGATAGCGGTGGCAGATACGCAGTATTTT. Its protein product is CSVEDGIAVADTQYF.